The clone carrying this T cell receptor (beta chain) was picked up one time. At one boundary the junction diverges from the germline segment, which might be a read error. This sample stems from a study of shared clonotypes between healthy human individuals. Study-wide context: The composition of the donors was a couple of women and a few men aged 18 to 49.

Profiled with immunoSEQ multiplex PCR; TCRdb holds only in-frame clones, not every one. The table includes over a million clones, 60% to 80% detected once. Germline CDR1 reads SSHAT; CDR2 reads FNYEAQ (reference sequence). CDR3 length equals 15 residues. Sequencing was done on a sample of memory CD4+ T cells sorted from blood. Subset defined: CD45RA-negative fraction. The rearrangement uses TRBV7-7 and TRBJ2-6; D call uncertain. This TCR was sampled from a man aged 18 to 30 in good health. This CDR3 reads CASSLGSSGANVLTF. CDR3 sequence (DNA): TGTGCTAGCAGCTTAGGCAGCTCTGGGGCCAACGTCCTGACTTTC. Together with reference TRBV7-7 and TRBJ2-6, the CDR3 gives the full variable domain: GAGVSQSPRYKVTKRGQDVTLRCDPISSHATLYWYQQALGQGPEFLTYFNYEAQPDKSGLPSDRFSAERPEGSISTLTIQRTEQRDSAMYRCASSLGSSGANVLTFGAGSRLTVL.